One and the same sample provided the 8 T cell receptor beta chains below, sequenced in a study of cytomegalovirus exposure and HLA in healthy donors. Primers included in the PCR were 60 Vbeta and 13 Jbeta primers. TCRdb's table, derived via immunoSEQ multiplex PCR, lists solely in-frame clones and lacks some. The sample's table shows tens of thousands of clones. The sample taken for sequencing was PBMCs. All receptors derive from a man in his fifties or sixties in good health and CMV-seropositive.

The gene calls are TRBV18 and TRBJ1-1; D possibly corresponds to TRBD1 (5 bases). Germline V gene lookup returns CDR1 KGHSH and CDR2 LQKENI. The CDR3 has 13 amino acids. Trimming left V 3 bases short and J 5 bases short, with 10 bases between. CDR3 nucleotides: TGTGCCAGCTCACCCTACGGGGGGACTGAAGCTTTCTTT. It encodes CASSPYGGTEAFF.

The genes are TRBV9 and TRBJ1-1, with a tentative D call TRBD1 (5 bases). The CDR3 is 15 amino acids. Germline V lookup: CDR1 SGDLS, CDR2 YYNGEE. Trimming removed 0 bases at V and 2 bases at J, with 11 bases between. CDR3 loop: CASSVGWGGNTEAFF. The CDR3 bases are TGTGCCAGCAGCGTAGGGTGGGGGGGTAACACTGAAGCTTTCTTT.

The V gene is TRBV4-3, the J gene TRBJ2-5, with TRBD1 matching 7 bases. The germline CDR1 and CDR2 sequences are LGHNA and YSLEER. The V and J ends lost 4 bases and 5 bases, in that order; junction bases with no gene match: 7. This CDR3 is built from 14 residues. The CDR3 nucleotides read TGCGCCAGCAGCCGAAGACAGGGCCCGGAGACCCAGTACTTC. This encodes CASSRRQGPETQYF.

The chain carries TRBV28 and TRBJ1-4, with D perhaps matching TRBD1 (5 bases). V lost 7 bases and J lost 5, with 17 bases in between. CDR3 length equals 15 residues. Germline V gene data show CDR1 as MDHEN and CDR2 as SYDVKM. In DNA, the CDR3 is TGTGCCAGCAACACAGGTGGGCAATTGAATGAAAAACTGTTTTTT. Protein: CASNTGGQLNEKLFF.

The chain employs TRBV2 and TRBJ2-7; maybe TRBD2 (6 bases). Looked up from germline, CDR1 is SNHLY and CDR2 is FYNNEI. Between the trimmed V and J ends, which lost 11 bases and 2 bases, there was a span of 13 bases. The CDR3 runs 12 residues. Here the CDR3 reads CACRDLAYEQYF. The CDR3 region has the DNA TGTGCCTGCCGGGACTTAGCCTACGAGCAGTACTTC.

The chain links TRBV7-2 to TRBJ1-2, with TRBD1 matching 10 bases. This CDR3 contains 15 residues. CDR1 and CDR2 (germline): SGHTA, FQGNSA. With 5 bases clipped from V and 5 bases from J, the junction kept 8 bases outside the gene matches. The CDR3 DNA reads TGTGCCAGCAGCCCCGGGACAGGGGCGTTATATGGCTACACCTTC. It yields the protein CASSPGTGALYGYTF.

CDR3 in amino acids: CASSLDQGFYEQYF. CDR3 nucleotides: TGTGCCAGCAGTTTAGACCAGGGGTTCTACGAGCAGTACTTC. V gene TRBV27 combines with J gene TRBJ2-5; a weak D match, TRBD1 (6 bases). The J call may be mistaken, given a closer DNA end match to TRBJ2-7. Germline lookup yields CDR1 MNHEY and CDR2 SMNVEV (reference sequence). The CDR3 spans 14 residues.

V usage is TRBV30 and J usage is TRBJ1-1, with D perhaps TRBD1 (6 bases). With 4 bases removed from V and 0 bases from J, the gap between germline ends came to 15 bases. The CDR3 covers 15 residues. The germline gives CDR1 GTSNPN, CDR2 SVGIG (reference sequence). The DNA of the CDR3 is TGTGCCTGGAAGACAGGAGAGTTAATGAACACTGAAGCTTTCTTT. It codes for CAWKTGELMNTEAFF. Variable domain in full (rest from reference TRBV30 and TRBJ1-1): SQTIHQWPATLVQPVGSPLSLECTVEGTSNPNLYWYRQAAGRGLQLLFYSVGIGQISSEVPQNLSASRPQDRQFILSSKKLLLSDSGFYLCAWKTGELMNTEAFFGQGTRLTVV.